This TCR beta chain is drawn from a study of neurological immune-mediated disorders. TCRdb called the 5' RACE reads again in MiXCR, with one record for every CDR3 protein. This table holds more than 45,000 distinct CDR3 sequences, 10% to 13% found once. The CDR3 sequence is 17 residues long. The material sequenced was PBMCs. The chain links TRBV21-1 to TRBJ1-6. TRBV21-1 has pseudogene status. The source of this sequence is a woman between 40 and 55 years old with HTLV-1-associated myelopathy (HAM/TSP). CDR3 nucleotides: TGTGCCAGCAGCAGTGACCGCCGGGACTCCCATAATTCACCCCTCCACTTT. Translation gives CASSSDRRDSHNSPLHF.